These 19 T cell receptor beta chains were sequenced from one sample in a study of T cell responses to AZD1222 COVID-19 vaccine. Some clones are missing from TCRdb's copy, which holds only in-frame ones; the method was immunoSEQ multiplex PCR. The sample comprises about 130,000 clones, over 85% of which are singletons, and around 5% rests with the top ten. The sample in question was peripheral blood, obtained on day 0 of AZD1222 vaccination. The receptor set was obtained from an adult in good health.

This sequence joins TRBV19 and TRBJ2-1; D might be TRBD1 (6 bases). Germline V lookup: CDR1 LNHDA, CDR2 SQIVND (reference sequence). Trimming cost V 3 bases and J 8 bases, with 11 bases left between them. The CDR3 is 13 amino acids. The chain's CDR3 is CASSMQGIDEQFF. The CDR3 DNA reads TGTGCCAGTAGTATGCAGGGGATCGATGAGCAGTTCTTC.

The V and J genes are TRBV6-5 and TRBJ2-1, with a weak D call TRBD2 (7 bases). The V gene lost 1 base and the J gene lost 8 bases, with 12 bases spanning the gap. This CDR3 has 14 residues. Germline V gene lookup returns CDR1 MNHEY and CDR2 SVGAGI. In DNA, the CDR3 is TGTGCCAGCAGTTACTTCTGGGGGGGGCATGAGCAGTTCTTC. Protein sequence: CASSYFWGGHEQFF.

The chain has TRBV3-1 (or the pseudogene TRBV3-2) and TRBJ2-3, with 10 bases that match TRBD2. Looked up from germline, CDR1 is LGHDT and CDR2 is YNNKEL (reference sequence). Trimming cost V 4 bases and J 0 bases; bases outside gene matches: 4. The CDR3 length is 16 residues. As DNA, the CDR3 is TGTGCCAGCAGCCTCGGACTAGCGGAGAGCACAGATACGCAGTATTTT. Translating gives CASSLGLAESTDTQYF.

The rearrangement uses TRBV12-5 and TRBJ1-5; TRBD1 matches at 8 bases. Germline V gene data show CDR1 as LGHNT and CDR2 as FRNRAP. V was clipped by 1 base and J by 7 bases; unmatched bases: 3. This CDR3 is built from 14 residues. This CDR3 is CASGLGTGNQPQHF. The CDR3 DNA reads TGTGCTAGTGGTTTGGGGACAGGGAACCAGCCCCAGCATTTT.

This clone was recorded only once. The chain joins TRBV5-1 to TRBJ2-7; D unresolved. The length of the CDR3 is 15 residues. The ends were cut back, 0 bases at V and 2 bases at J, with 12 bases in the middle. In germline, CDR1 is SGHRS, CDR2 YFSETQ. Here the CDR3 DNA reads TGCGCCAGCAGCTTGGAACATGGGGTTGCCTACGAGCAGTACTTC. As protein: CASSLEHGVAYEQYF.

Here the CDR3 reads CASSLGMMGEQYF. CDR3 nucleotides: TGTGCCAGCAGCTTGGGGATGATGGGGGAGCAGTACTTC. This chain uses TRBV5-8 with TRBJ2-7; D ambiguous. V was cut by 0 bases and J by 7 bases, with 11 bases left in between. Germline-derived CDR1 and CDR2 are SGHTS and YDEGEE. This CDR3 is 13 amino acids long. Filled out from reference TRBV5-8 and TRBJ2-7, the complete variable domain reads EAGVTQSPTHLIKTRGQQATLRCSPISGHTSVYWYQQALGLGLQFLLWYDEGEERNRGNFPPRFSGRQFPNYSSELNVNALELEDSALYLCASSLGMMGEQYFGPGTRLTVT.

This sequence joins TRBV7-3 and TRBJ2-3, with D tentatively TRBD1 or TRBD2 (5 bases each). Germline V gives CDR1 SGHTA, CDR2 FQGTGA. The V gene lost 4 bases and the J gene lost 1 base, with 12 bases spanning the gap. The CDR3 loop spans 15 amino acids. The CDR3 nucleotides read TGTGCCAGCAGCTATCAGGGACGAGGCACAGATACGCAGTATTTT. Translation: CASSYQGRGTDTQYF.

This chain uses TRBV19 with TRBJ2-1, with 8 bases matching TRBD2. The trim removed 5 bases at V and 15 bases at J, leaving 12 bases unmatched. CDR3 size: 13 residues. The V gene's germline CDR1 is LNHDA and CDR2 SQIVND (reference sequence). DNA for the CDR3: TGTGCCAGTAGTGCAGGACTAGCCGAAGGGCTGTTCTTC. Translating gives CASSAGLAEGLFF.

The chain combines TRBV27 with TRBJ1-2; D not resolved. The germline V and J ends were trimmed by 3 bases and 5 bases, with 16 bases remaining between them. The germline CDR1 and CDR2 sequences are MNHEY and SMNVEV (reference sequence). The CDR3 length is 15 residues. The DNA for the CDR3 is TGTGCCAGCAGTTTCTCGCGTTCCGCCTTATATGGCTACACCTTC. It yields the protein CASSFSRSALYGYTF.

The chain links TRBV6-1 to TRBJ1-5, with D unclear. The CDR3 has 15 amino acids. Per germline, CDR1 MNHNS and CDR2 SASEGT. V was pared by 3 bases and J by 1 base, with 10 bases between. CDR3 residues: CASSDHAGSNQPQHF. Written as DNA, the CDR3 is TGTGCCAGCAGTGATCACGCGGGAAGCAATCAGCCCCAGCATTTT.

CDR3 loop: CASSREPHQPQHF. The DNA of the CDR3 is TGTGCCAGTAGTAGAGAACCTCATCAGCCCCAGCATTTT. The chain recombines TRBV19 with TRBJ1-5; no reliable D call. V was cut by 4 bases and J by 5 bases, with 9 bases left in between. The length of the CDR3 is 13 residues. Germline V lookup: CDR1 LNHDA, CDR2 SQIVND (reference sequence). Full variable domain (remainder filled in from reference TRBV19 and TRBJ1-5): DGGITQSPKYLFRKEGQNVTLSCEQNLNHDAMYWYRQDPGQGLRLIYYSQIVNDFQKGDIAEGYSVSREKKESFPLTVTSAQKNPTAFYLCASSREPHQPQHFGDGTRLSIL.

This sequence joins TRBV29-1 and TRBJ2-1; D remains unclear. The length of the CDR3 is 11 residues. V lost 4 bases and J lost 2, with 3 bases in between. Germline V CDR1 and CDR2: SQVTM, ANQGSEA. CDR3 region: CSVVAYNEQFF. CDR3 DNA: TGCAGCGTTGTAGCCTACAATGAGCAGTTCTTC.

The chain joins TRBV10-1 to TRBJ2-3, with 12 positions matching TRBD2. The length of the CDR3 is 18 residues. With 2 bases clipped from V and 4 bases from J, the junction kept 10 bases outside the gene matches. CDR1 and CDR2 from the germline V gene are WNHNN and SYGVQD (reference sequence). CDR3 DNA sequence: TGCGCCAGCAGTGAGGGGCTAGCGGGAGGGCCTGGCCCAGATACGCAGTATTTT. Translation: CASSEGLAGGPGPDTQYF.

The chain has TRBV27 and TRBJ1-2; 7 positions match TRBD1. Germline V gene sequence: CDR1 MNHEY, CDR2 SMNVEV (reference sequence). The CDR3 loop spans 17 amino acids. With 0 bases clipped from V and 0 bases from J, the junction kept 7 bases outside the gene matches. DNA for the CDR3: TGTGCCAGCAGTTTATCCGGGACAGTTTTCGCTAACTATGGCTACACCTTC. It specifies CASSLSGTVFANYGYTF.

J is TRBJ1-4 and V is TRBV19; D not resolved. Germline values: CDR1 LNHDA, CDR2 SQIVND (reference sequence). V lost 6 bases to trimming and J lost 4 bases, with 9 bases between them. There are 13 residues in the CDR3. This CDR3 reads CASSRQFNEKLFF. CDR3 bases: TGTGCCAGTAGCCGGCAGTTTAATGAAAAACTGTTTTTT.

This clone was detected a few times. The chain has TRBV25-1 and TRBJ1-6; D is unclear. The CDR3 totals 13 residues. V was clipped by 1 base and J by 7 bases, with 5 bases between them. Germline V lookup: CDR1 MGHDK, CDR2 SYGVNS. CDR3 sequence reads: CASSEFQNSPLHF. The CDR3 bases are TGTGCCAGCAGTGAATTTCAGAATTCACCCCTCCACTTT.

This clone was seen a few times. This chain links TRBV5-1 with TRBJ2-3; D is perhaps TRBD1 or TRBD2 (5 bases each). Trimming stripped 4 bases from V and 6 bases from J, with 15 bases between. The CDR3 runs 14 residues. The germline gives CDR1 SGHRS, CDR2 YFSETQ. The CDR3: CASSRGLAGDTQYF. CDR3 DNA: TGCGCCAGCAGCAGGGGTCTAGCAGGGGATACGCAGTATTTT.

The J gene is TRBJ2-7, the V gene TRBV3-1 (or the pseudogene TRBV3-2), with 8 bases matching TRBD1. The length of the CDR3 is 13 residues. Trimming took 1 base from V and 5 from J; bases not matched to a gene: 1. The germline gives CDR1 LGHDT, CDR2 YNNKEL (reference sequence). The chain's CDR3 is CASSQAGGHEQYF. The CDR3 nucleotides are TGTGCCAGCAGCCAAGCAGGGGGCCACGAGCAGTACTTC.

The chain employs TRBV3-1 (or the pseudogene TRBV3-2) and TRBJ1-1; the D gene is possibly TRBD1 (5 bases). This CDR3 contains 16 residues. Deletions cut 3 bases from V and 1 base from J, with 15 bases between. Germline V lookup: CDR1 LGHDT, CDR2 YNNKEL (reference sequence). The DNA for the CDR3 is TGTGCCAGCAGCCACGATTCCGGGGCTAAGAACACTGAAGCTTTCTTT. This encodes CASSHDSGAKNTEAFF.